The rows below give T cell receptor beta chains drawn from one sample of a study of shared clonotypes between healthy human individuals. Repertoires were generated with immunoSEQ multiplex PCR, while TCRdb's copy carries only in-frame clones and drops some. The table includes approximately 700,000 clones, roughly 72% detected once. The sample was memory CD4+ T cells sorted from blood. These receptors all stem from a woman in her 30s in good health. The CDR3 runs from the conserved cysteine through the conserved F or W. Each record gives: D gene, V gene, J gene, clone size, CDR3 protein, CDR3 DNA. D genes are given only for firm matches. Where a row states a size, it is once, few, many or the class of an expanded clone; other rows omit it.

.,TRBV20-1,TRBJ1-1,few,CSARGRGEAFF,TGCAGTGCTAGAGGCCGGGGAGAAGCTTTCTTT
TRBD1,TRBV28,TRBJ1-2,.,CASSSPGQGNYGYTF,TGTGCCAGCAGTTCACCGGGACAGGGGAACTATGGCTACACCTTC
TRBD1,TRBV28,TRBJ2-7,.,CASTVGDRAHEQYF,TGTGCCAGCACCGTAGGGGACAGGGCTCACGAGCAGTACTTC
.,TRBV11-3,TRBJ2-1,.,CASSAGTYNEQFF,TGTGCCAGCAGCGCTGGGACTTACAATGAGCAGTTCTTC
.,TRBV19,TRBJ2-1,.,CASSKKGFGAYNYNEQFF,TGTGCCAGTAGTAAAAAGGGGTTCGGAGCCTACAACTACAATGAGCAGTTCTTC
.,TRBV11-1,TRBJ2-3,.,CASSKTLTYRADTQYF,TGTGCCAGCTCCAAGACCCTGACCTACCGGGCAGATACGCAGTATTTT
.,TRBV2,TRBJ2-1,.,CASSWFSGTYNEQFF,TGTGCCAGCAGCTGGTTTAGCGGCACCTACAATGAGCAGTTCTTC
TRBD1,TRBV19,TRBJ2-7,many,CASAKGQVAYEQYF,TGTGCCAGTGCCAAGGGACAGGTCGCCTACGAGCAGTACTTC
TRBD1,TRBV20-1,TRBJ2-7,.,CSARVDRGLYF,TGCAGTGCTAGAGTCGACAGGGGCTTGTACTTC
TRBD2,TRBV5-8,TRBJ2-7,.,CASSVTGTSGHAHEQYF,TGTGCCAGCAGCGTAACCGGGACTAGCGGGCATGCCCACGAGCAGTACTTC
TRBD1,TRBV4-1,TRBJ2-1,.,CASSQGTGINEQFF,TGCGCCAGCAGCCAAGGGACAGGGATTAATGAGCAGTTCTTC
.,TRBV7-8,TRBJ1-6,.,CASSPRWVGSPLHF,TGTGCCAGCAGCCCTCGGTGGGTGGGCTCACCCCTCCACTTT
.,TRBV4-2,TRBJ1-1,.,CASSQDWRMNTEAFF,TGTGCCAGCAGCCAAGATTGGCGGATGAACACTGAAGCTTTCTTT
.,TRBV10-3,TRBJ1-1,few,CAISGQVLRGEAFF,TGTGCCATCAGTGGACAGGTCTTAAGGGGTGAAGCTTTCTTT
.,TRBV15,TRBJ1-5,.,CATSFLRDSNQPQHF,TGTGCCACCAGCTTCCTCCGGGACAGCAATCAGCCCCAGCATTTT
.,TRBV7-3,TRBJ1-4,.,CASSLDVLNPSNEKLFF,TGTGCCAGCAGCCTGGACGTCCTAAACCCTTCCAATGAAAAACTGTTTTTT
.,TRBV7-9,TRBJ2-7,.,CASSLGVVWDEQYF,TGTGCCAGCAGCTTAGGGGTGGTGTGGGACGAGCAGTACTTC
TRBD1,TRBV18,TRBJ2-7,few,CASSPSGTGPLEQYF,TGTGCCAGCTCACCCTCCGGGACAGGTCCCCTCGAGCAGTACTTC
.,TRBV28,TRBJ2-2,once,CASSPMRDTGELFF,TGTGCCAGCAGCCCAATGCGGGACACCGGGGAGCTGTTTTTT
.,TRBV28,TRBJ1-5,.,CASSLLAHSNQPQHF,TGTGCCAGCAGTTTACTGGCCCATAGCAATCAGCCCCAGCATTTT
.,TRBV9,TRBJ1-5,few,CASSVTPFVNQPQHF,TGTGCCAGCAGCGTAACCCCCTTTGTGAATCAGCCCCAGCATTTT
.,TRBV5-1,TRBJ2-2,once,CASSGGSERELFF,TGCGCCAGCAGCGGCGGTTCCGAGCGGGAGCTGTTTTTT
.,TRBV30,TRBJ2-7,.,CAWSTSGEQYF,TGTGCCTGGAGTACAAGTGGCGAGCAGTACTTC
TRBD2,TRBV6-5,TRBJ2-3,.,CASSYAGRADTQYF,TGTGCCAGCAGTTACGCCGGGAGGGCAGATACGCAGTATTTT
TRBD2,TRBV4-2,TRBJ2-3,few,CASSQDYGVASGSVDTQYF,TGTGCCAGCAGCCAAGATTACGGCGTCGCTAGCGGGAGTGTGGATACGCAGTATTTT
.,TRBV10-3,TRBJ2-3,.,CAISYGVTDTQYF,TGTGCCATCAGTTACGGGGTCACAGATACGCAGTATTTT
.,TRBV18,TRBJ2-7,.,CASSPQPTETGTSYEQYF,TGTGCCAGCTCACCCCAACCAACTGAGACAGGGACTTCCTACGAGCAGTACTTC
.,TRBV7-9,TRBJ2-7,few,CASSVLGEQYF,TGTGCCAGTAGCGTCCTCGGCGAGCAGTACTTC
.,TRBV7-2,TRBJ1-1,.,CASSRSLLELQAGKAFF,TGTGCCAGCAGCCGTTCTTTGTTAGAGTTGCAGGCGGGTAAAGCTTTCTTT
.,TRBV27,TRBJ2-3,.,CASRYLTTTDTQYF,TGTGCCAGCAGATATCTGACCACCACAGATACGCAGTATTTT
.,TRBV6-1,TRBJ2-1,.,CASSLSFNEQFF,TGTGCCAGCAGCCTATCCTTCAATGAGCAGTTCTTC
TRBD2,TRBV2,TRBJ2-5,.,CASSILTSGLETQYF,TGTGCCAGCAGTATTCTGACTAGCGGGCTGGAGACCCAGTACTTC
.,TRBV5-1,TRBJ2-2,.,CASSPGGQGVVTGELFF,TGCGCCAGCAGCCCAGGCGGTCAGGGAGTTGTCACCGGGGAGCTGTTTTTT
.,TRBV25-1,TRBJ2-3,.,CASSESRGWTDTQYF,TGTGCCAGCAGTGAATCGAGGGGTTGGACAGATACGCAGTATTTT
.,TRBV4-2,TRBJ2-7,.,CASSPQWRGYEQYF,TGTGCCAGCAGCCCTCAGTGGAGGGGCTACGAGCAGTACTTC
TRBD2,TRBV28,TRBJ2-1,.,CASYTGTTGLEQFF,TGTGCCAGTTACACCGGGACTACAGGCCTAGAGCAGTTCTTC
.,TRBV5-1,TRBJ2-2,few,CASSLSPNRGLNTGELFF,TGCGCCAGCAGCTTGTCCCCTAACAGGGGACTTAACACCGGGGAGCTGTTTTTT
TRBD1,TRBV5-8,TRBJ2-7,.,CASSRKGAGYEQYF,TGTGCCAGCAGCAGAAAGGGGGCAGGTTACGAGCAGTACTTC
.,TRBV7-2,TRBJ1-5,.,CASSLVAGPNQPQHF,TGTGCCAGCAGCTTAGTCGCAGGCCCCAATCAGCCCCAGCATTTT
.,TRBV2,TRBJ1-2,.,CASSDSGDGYTF,TGTGCCAGCAGTGATTCCGGCGATGGCTACACCTTC
.,TRBV30,TRBJ1-5,.,CAWSAVDSLYQPQHF,TGTGCCTGGAGTGCGGTGGACAGCCTCTATCAGCCCCAGCATTTT
TRBD2,TRBV5-8,TRBJ2-5,.,CASSKEGLAALRGTQYF,TGTGCCAGCAGCAAGGAGGGACTAGCGGCCCTGCGCGGGACCCAGTACTTC
.,TRBV6-1,TRBJ2-1,.,CATATLNGNEQFF,TGTGCCACCGCCACCCTAAATGGCAATGAGCAGTTCTTC
TRBD2,TRBV5-1,TRBJ2-3,.,CASSLTPGLAGGGGGYDTQYF,TGCGCCAGCAGCTTGACCCCTGGACTAGCGGGAGGAGGAGGGGGATATGATACGCAGTATTTT
.,TRBV18,TRBJ1-1,.,CASSEGSQGWDTEAFF,TGTGCCAGCTCAGAGGGGTCACAGGGATGGGACACTGAAGCTTTCTTT
.,TRBV19,TRBJ2-7,.,CASSRGGISPYEQYF,TGTGCCAGTAGTAGAGGCGGGATCTCCCCCTACGAGCAGTACTTC
TRBD2,TRBV14,TRBJ2-2,.,CASSRSGLADYWTGELFF,TGTGCCAGCAGCCGATCGGGACTAGCGGATTACTGGACCGGGGAGCTGTTTTTT
TRBD2,TRBV5-1,TRBJ2-7,.,CASHAGTSVGEQYF,TGCGCCAGCCACGCCGGGACTAGCGTCGGGGAGCAGTACTTC
.,TRBV2,TRBJ1-5,.,CASSEGSSNQPQHF,TGTGCCAGCAGTGAAGGGTCTAGCAATCAGCCCCAGCATTTT
TRBD1,TRBV7-3,TRBJ2-1,.,CASSLRQGYNEQFF,TGTGCCAGCAGCTTAAGACAGGGGTACAATGAGCAGTTCTTC
TRBD1,TRBV5-6,TRBJ1-1,.,CASRGDRGRDTEAFF,TGTGCCAGCAGGGGGGACAGGGGGCGAGATACTGAAGCTTTCTTT